Shown below are 2 T cell receptor beta chains from a single sample sequenced in a study of blood T cell repertoires in COVID-19. Sequencing was performed with immunoSEQ multiplex PCR; in TCRdb, only in-frame clones are kept and a portion is missing. The sample carries 150,000 to 160,000 clones, roughly nine tenths recorded once. The material sequenced was peripheral blood. The receptors originated from a woman in her seventies with acute or convalescent COVID-19.

This rearrangement joins TRBV3-1 (or the pseudogene TRBV3-2) to TRBJ1-1; the D is unclear. The ends were cut back, 6 bases at V and 0 bases at J, with 14 bases in the middle. CDR1 is LGHDT and CDR2 is YNNKEL in the germline V gene (reference sequence). The CDR3 runs 15 residues. CDR3 bases: TGTGCCAGCAGTCCAGACACCAGGATGAACACTGAAGCTTTCTTT. Residues: CASSPDTRMNTEAFF.

The chain is built from TRBV5-1 and TRBJ2-3; 7 bases fit TRBD2. V shed 7 bases, J shed 4 bases, and the junction held 6 bases outside the gene matches. Germline values: CDR1 SGHRS, CDR2 YFSETQ. The CDR3 runs to 13 residues. The CDR3 region has the DNA TGCGCCAGCGGAACTAGCGTGCCAGATACGCAGTATTTT. Its translation is CASGTSVPDTQYF.